The source of this T cell receptor (beta chain) is a study of lymphopenia after photon versus proton radiotherapy. Whole-study findings and limits: After the lymphocyte nadir, photon-treated repertoires showed oligoclonal expansion, especially of CD8+ Temra cells. Post-nadir TCR diversity decline inversely tracked overall survival among those who died. Better survival with proton therapy was suggested as possible, not demonstrated. Relative stability marked proton patients; photon patients lost diversity and naive cells.

Only in-frame clones appear in the TCRdb table, and some are missing; sequencing was by immunoSEQ multiplex PCR. The table has about 68,000 clones, more than 75% seen once. Trimming took 5 bases from V and 3 from J, leaving 21 bases between them. This CDR3 is built from 17 residues. Germline CDR1 SGHAT, CDR2 FQNNGV. This clone occurred once. What it recognizes is unknown. The clonotype comes from a woman between 70 and 85 years old with pancreatic cancer. The V call is TRBV11-2, the J call TRBJ2-3; D perhaps matches TRBD1 (5 bases). The starting material was peripheral blood, obtained from a patient treated with photon-based radiotherapy. CDR3 region: CASSRLGRTDPTDTQYF. As DNA, the CDR3 is TGTGCCAGCAGCCGCCTGGGGCGGACCGATCCTACAGATACGCAGTATTTT.